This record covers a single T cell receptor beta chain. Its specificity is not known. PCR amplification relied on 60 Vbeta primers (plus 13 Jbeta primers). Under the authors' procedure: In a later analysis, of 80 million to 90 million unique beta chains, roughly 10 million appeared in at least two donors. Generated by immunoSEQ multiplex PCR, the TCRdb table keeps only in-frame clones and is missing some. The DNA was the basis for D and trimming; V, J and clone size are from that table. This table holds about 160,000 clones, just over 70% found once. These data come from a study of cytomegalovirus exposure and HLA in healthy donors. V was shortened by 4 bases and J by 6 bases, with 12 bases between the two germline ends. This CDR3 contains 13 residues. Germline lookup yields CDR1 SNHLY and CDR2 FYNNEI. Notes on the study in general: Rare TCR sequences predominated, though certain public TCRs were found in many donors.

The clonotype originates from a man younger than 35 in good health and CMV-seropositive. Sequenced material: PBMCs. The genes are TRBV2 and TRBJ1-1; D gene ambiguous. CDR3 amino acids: CASSARLLAEAFF. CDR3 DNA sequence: TGTGCCAGCAGTGCCAGGTTGTTGGCTGAAGCTTTCTTT.